This TCR beta chain was observed in a study of tumor-infiltrating lymphocytes in primary liver carcinoma. The study's findings and limits: A significantly higher top-250-clone fraction was found in tumors than in blood (p = 0.039). Since the samples were bulk and unsorted, the CD4+ and CD8+ repertoires were not compared.

It was unsorted whole blood that yielded blood RNA, and germline DNA was also extracted. What was collected before surgery was approximately 4 milliliters of peripheral blood. Only a few counts were recorded for this clonotype. As yet, its antigen is unknown. At one boundary the junction diverges from the germline segment, which might be a read error. Germline lookup yields CDR1 MNHNY and CDR2 SVGAGI (reference sequence). The CDR3 extends over 14 amino acids. Priming with a constant-region primer yielded TCR beta cDNA from approximately 500 ng total RNA. Employing slightly modified ARM-PCR, three nested multiplex PCR rounds were run, and these gave rise to the TCR beta libraries. The first two PCR rounds used TRBV1-TRBV30 forward primers with a C-beta reverse primer, 9 to 11 cycles each. Each CDR3 protein gets one entry after TCRdb re-called the multiplex PCR reads with MiXCR. In the table there are roughly 330,000 distinct CDR3 sequences, roughly two thirds of which are singletons.

This rearrangement joins TRBV6-6 to TRBJ2-2; TRBD1 is a possible D gene (6 bases). The origin of this receptor is a middle-aged man with primary liver carcinoma and hepatitis B virus infection. Material: peripheral blood. The CDR3 DNA is TGTGCCAGCGTGGCACAGGGTGGCACCGGGGAGCTGCTTTTT. This translates into CASVAQGGTGELLF.